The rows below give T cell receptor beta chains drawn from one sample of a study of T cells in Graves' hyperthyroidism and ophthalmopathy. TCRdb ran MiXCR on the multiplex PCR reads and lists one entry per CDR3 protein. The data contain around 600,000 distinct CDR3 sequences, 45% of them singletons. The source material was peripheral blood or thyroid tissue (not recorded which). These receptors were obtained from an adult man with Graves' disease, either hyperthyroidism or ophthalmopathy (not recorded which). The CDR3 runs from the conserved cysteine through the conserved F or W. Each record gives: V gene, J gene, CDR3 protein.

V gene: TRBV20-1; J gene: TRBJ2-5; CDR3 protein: CSARAGGGVSYEGETQYF
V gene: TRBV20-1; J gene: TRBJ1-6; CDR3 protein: CSARDYRQGGSPLHF
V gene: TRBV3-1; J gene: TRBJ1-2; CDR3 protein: CASAIQGAQGYTF
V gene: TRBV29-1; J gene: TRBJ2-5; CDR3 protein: CSVEARGEETQYF
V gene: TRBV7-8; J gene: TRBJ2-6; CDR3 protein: CASSSGTSGMTF
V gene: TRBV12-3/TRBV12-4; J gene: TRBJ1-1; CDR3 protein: CASSDPLGVRTEAFF
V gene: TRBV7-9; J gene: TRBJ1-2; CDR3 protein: CASSSSGTGSIYGYTF
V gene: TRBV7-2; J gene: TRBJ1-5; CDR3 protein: CASSFEQGRGQPQHF
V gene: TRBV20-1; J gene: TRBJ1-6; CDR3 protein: CSASSGKESSPLHF
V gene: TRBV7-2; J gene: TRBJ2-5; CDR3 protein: CASSQLGQVWETQYF
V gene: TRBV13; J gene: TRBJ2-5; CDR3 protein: CASSLAGQRYQETQYF
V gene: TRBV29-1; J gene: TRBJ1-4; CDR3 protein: CSVERATYEKLFF
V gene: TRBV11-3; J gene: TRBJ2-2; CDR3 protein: CASSPGQGRNTGELFF
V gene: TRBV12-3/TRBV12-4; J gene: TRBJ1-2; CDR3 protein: CASSSEDYGYTF
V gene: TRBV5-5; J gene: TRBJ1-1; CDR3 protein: CASSPGQGGPTEAFF
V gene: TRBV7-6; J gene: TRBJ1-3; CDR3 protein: CASSFTDAGRDTIYF
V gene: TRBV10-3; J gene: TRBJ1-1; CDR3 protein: CAISDGGTAGEAFF
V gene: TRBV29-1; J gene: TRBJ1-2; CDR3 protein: CAGRAGGRNYGYTF
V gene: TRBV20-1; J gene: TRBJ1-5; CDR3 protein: CSANEVTVGEQPQHF
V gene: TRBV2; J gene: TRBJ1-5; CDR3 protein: CASSLIRPNSNQPQHF
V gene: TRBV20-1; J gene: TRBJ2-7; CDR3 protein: CSAREGGNYEQYF
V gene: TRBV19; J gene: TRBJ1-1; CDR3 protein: CASSMRENTEAFF
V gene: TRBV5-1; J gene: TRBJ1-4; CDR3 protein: CASSLIRGEKLFF
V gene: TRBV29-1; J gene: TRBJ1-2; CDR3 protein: CSVDPTLQGTYGYTF
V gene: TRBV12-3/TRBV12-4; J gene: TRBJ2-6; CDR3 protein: CASRSTGSGANVLTF
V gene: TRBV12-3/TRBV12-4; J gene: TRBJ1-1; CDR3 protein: CASSLEGGDTEAFF
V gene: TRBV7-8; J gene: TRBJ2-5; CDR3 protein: CASSHLGWTGTGQETQYF
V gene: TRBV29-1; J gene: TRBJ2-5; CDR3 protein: CSVVPGQGGTQYF
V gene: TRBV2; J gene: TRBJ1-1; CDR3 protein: CASSHIGQGGGTEAFF
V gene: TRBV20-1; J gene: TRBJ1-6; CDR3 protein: CSARRGPYNSPLHF
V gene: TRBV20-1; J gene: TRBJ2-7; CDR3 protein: CSAGTRPGHEQYF